This entry concerns a single T cell receptor beta chain. Antigen: not known. The data were obtained in a study of OX40 agonist ivuxolimab in advanced cancers. Turning to the study itself: Dose-escalation subjects each had hepatocellular carcinoma, melanoma, renal cell or head and neck cancer. At roughly 80% male, the cohort had a mean age of 60 years, ranging from 23 to 79.

CDR3 size: 13 residues. Germline V lookup: CDR1 MNHNS, CDR2 SASEGT. V was clipped by 3 bases and J by 10 bases, with 13 bases between them. The method was immunoSEQ multiplex PCR; TCRdb's version includes in-frame clones alone and lacks a portion of them. The sample includes 99,000 or so clones, approximately 80% of them seen just once. Study-level findings and limits: Expanded clones belonging to CD8+ T cells outnumbered, on average, those of CD4+.

Here the sequenced sample was CD4+ or CD8+ T cells sorted from blood, taken in a trial of the OX40 agonist ivuxolimab. V gene TRBV6-1 combines with J gene TRBJ2-1; D remains unclear. The TCR originated in an adult with an advanced solid tumor such as melanoma, head and neck, liver or kidney cancer. CDR3 nucleotide sequence: TGTGCCAGCAGTGACAGCCTTGTGGGCGAGCAGTTCTTC. This encodes CASSDSLVGEQFF.